This entry is about one T cell receptor beta chain. This receptor's antigen is unknown. No much larger clonotype is one base removed from it; base qualities were not supplied. The record originates from a study of radiotherapy plus CTLA-4 blockade in lung cancer (dated by TCRdb to the late 2010s). Turning to the overall study: Among enrolled patients, around 20% had an objective response and 25% to 35% reached disease control. What the work shows at the level of the full study, not this receptor alone: Increased serum interferon-beta after radiation, together with early dynamic changes in blood T cell clones, were reported to be the strongest predictors of response. After treatment with radiotherapy and ipilimumab, TCR clones that came from tumors expanded in the peripheral blood.

Focal radiation therapy combined with CTLA-4 blockade (ipilimumab) was tested in patients with chemo-refractory metastatic non-small-cell lung cancer. Libraries were prepared through the immunoSEQ multiplex PCR assay. What TCRdb holds here is the immuneACCESS table cut down to in-frame rearrangements. Part of the clones is not present; checked against another copy, under half of the missing clones reflect an unresolved V gene, and the others are unexplained. Present in this sample are tens of thousands of clones, 75% to 80% of which were seen just once. The leading ten clones occupy 2% to 2.5% of the sample. The TCR was taken from a human donor with non-small cell lung cancer whose response to radiotherapy plus ipilimumab could not be evaluated. The starting material was peripheral blood, obtained from a patient treated with radiotherapy plus ipilimumab.

The CDR3 protein is CASSVLAGASDTQYF. The DNA sequence reads TGTGCCAGCAGCGTACTAGCGGGAGCTTCAGATACGCAGTATTTT. Recombination linked TRBV7-3 to TRBJ2-3, with 11 middle bases fitting TRBD2. For CDR1 and CDR2, the germline V gene lists SGHTA and FQGTGA. Including cysteine and phenylalanine, the CDR3 has 15 amino acids. The entry retains the CDR3 DNA only, 45 bases that are in frame from base 1. V ends up 5 bases short and J 4 bases short, with an unmatched junction base count of 5.